These 13 T cell receptor beta chains came from one sample sequenced in a study of T cell responses to AZD1222 COVID-19 vaccine. TCRdb's copy holds only in-frame clones and misses some; the assay was immunoSEQ multiplex PCR. The repertoire holds about 88,000 clones, with about nine tenths as singletons. Sample: peripheral blood, taken 28 days after the second AZD1222 dose. The receptor set was obtained from an adult who received the AZD1222 COVID-19 vaccine.

This clone showed up just once. The chain joins TRBV7-2 to TRBJ2-1; 11 nucleotides align to TRBD1. Germline V lookup: CDR1 SGHTA, CDR2 FQGNSA. V lost 5 bases to trimming and J lost 2 bases; unmatched junction nucleotides: 5. The CDR3 length is 16 residues. The CDR3 region has the DNA TGTGCCAGCAGCCCAGAGGGACAGGGGGCCTACAATGAGCAGTTCTTC. It is translated as CASSPEGQGAYNEQFF.

The chain is built from TRBV27 and TRBJ2-2, with TRBD2 matching over 11 bases. Germline CDR1 and CDR2: MNHEY and SMNVEV (reference sequence). The ends lost 6 bases at V and 1 base at J; junction bases unmatched: 13. This CDR3 contains 19 residues. CDR3 sequence reads: CASRPRSLLAGGNTGELFF. Written as DNA, the CDR3 is TGTGCCAGCAGGCCCAGGAGTCTCCTAGCGGGGGGGAACACCGGGGAGCTGTTTTTT.

This chain joins TRBV19 and TRBJ1-1, with D possibly matching TRBD1 (5 bases). Germline V gives CDR1 LNHDA, CDR2 SQIVND (reference sequence). The CDR3 contains 14 residues. V was shortened by 3 bases and J by 5 bases, with 13 bases between the two germline ends. In nucleotides, the CDR3 is TGTGCCAGTAGTATTGTAAGGGGACCGACTGAAGCTTTCTTT. It specifies CASSIVRGPTEAFF.

This clone has only a few counts. The rearrangement uses TRBV7-6 and TRBJ2-7; 11 bases line up with TRBD1. Germline V gives CDR1 SGHVS, CDR2 FNYEAQ. This CDR3 comprises 15 residues. Trimming took 4 bases from V and 6 from J; bases not matched to a gene: 8. CDR3 loop: CASSSGQGASGEQYF. The CDR3 DNA reads as TGTGCCAGCAGCTCCGGACAGGGGGCGTCTGGCGAGCAGTACTTC. The full variable domain, in which reference TRBV7-6 and TRBJ2-7 provide the parts outside the CDR3, is GAGVSQSPRYKVTKRGQDVALRCDPISGHVSLYWYRQALGQGPEFLTYFNYEAQQDKSGLPNDRFSAERPEGSISTLTIQRTEQRDSAMYRCASSSGQGASGEQYFGPGTRLTVT.

V and J are TRBV27 and TRBJ1-5; tentative D call: TRBD1 (5 bases). CDR3 size: 15 residues. CDR1 is MNHEY, CDR2 SMNVEV, per germline (reference sequence). Trimming removed 6 bases from V and 5 bases from J, with 17 bases in between. CDR3 sequence (DNA): TGTGCCAGCAGAGACACAGGAGGGGTTTATCAGCCCCAGCATTTT. This sequence encodes CASRDTGGVYQPQHF.

This sequence joins TRBV21-1 and TRBJ1-1. TRBV21-1 is given as a pseudogene. The CDR3 has 16 amino acids. The CDR3 region is CASSKVGGYLNTEAFF. The CDR3 nucleotides read TGTGCCAGCAGCAAGGTGGGGGGATACTTGAACACTGAAGCTTTCTTT.

The chain uses TRBV25-1 and TRBJ1-4; D possibly corresponds to TRBD1 (6 bases). V dropped 1 base and J dropped 4 bases, with 10 bases sitting between them. This CDR3 is 15 amino acids long. The V gene's germline CDR1 is MGHDK and CDR2 SYGVNS. The DNA for the CDR3 is TGTGCCAGCAGTGAATCGACAGGTTATAATGAAAAACTGTTTTTT. Encoded protein: CASSESTGYNEKLFF.

The chain couples TRBV6-6 to TRBJ2-6; D may be TRBD1 or TRBD2 (6 bases each). V lost 0 bases, J lost 2 bases, and 8 bases lay in between. CDR3 length: 16 residues. From germline, CDR1 is MNHNY and CDR2 SVGAGI (reference sequence). CDR3 nucleotide sequence: TGTGCCAGCAGTTACTCTGGGGGGCCTGGGGCCAACGTCCTGACTTTC. Its translation is CASSYSGGPGANVLTF.

This sequence joins TRBV4-1 and TRBJ1-5; 7 bases map to TRBD1. The CDR3 contains 16 residues. Germline-derived CDR1 and CDR2 are MGHRA and YSYEKL. The ends lost 4 bases at V and 0 bases at J; junction bases unmatched: 6. CDR3 bases: TGCGCCAGCAGCCCCCGAGACAGGGATAGCAATCAGCCCCAGCATTTT. It codes for CASSPRDRDSNQPQHF.

V and J are TRBV7-2 and TRBJ1-1; no clear D gene. The V end was cut by 3 bases, the J end by 1 base, with 12 bases between. The CDR3 covers 15 residues. The germline CDR1 and CDR2 sequences are SGHTA and FQGNSA. The CDR3 spells CASSFSAAGNTEAFF. In DNA, the CDR3 is TGTGCCAGCAGCTTTAGTGCGGCAGGGAACACTGAAGCTTTCTTT. The full variable domain, in which reference TRBV7-2 and TRBJ1-1 provide the parts outside the CDR3, is GAGVSQSPSNKVTEKGKDVELRCDPISGHTALYWYRQSLGQGLEFLIYFQGNSAPDKSGLPSDRFSAERTGGSVSTLTIQRTQQEDSAVYLCASSFSAAGNTEAFFGQGTRLTVV.

V is TRBV27 and J is TRBJ1-5; D uncertain. V was clipped by 2 bases and J by 4 bases, with 12 bases between them. Germline V gives CDR1 MNHEY, CDR2 SMNVEV (reference sequence). The CDR3 runs to 15 residues. Here the CDR3 DNA reads TGTGCCAGCAGTTTAGGACGGGGAGGAAATCAGCCCCAGCATTTT. This gives the protein CASSLGRGGNQPQHF.

The chain couples TRBV30 to TRBJ1-2; 8 bases are shared with TRBD1. Germline V lookup: CDR1 GTSNPN, CDR2 SVGIG (reference sequence). The junction had 10 bases not matched to a gene; V was cut back by 2 bases and J by 2 bases. This CDR3 comprises 16 residues. The CDR3 sequence: CAWSTEPGTGNYGYTF. CDR3 nucleotides: TGTGCCTGGAGTACAGAACCCGGGACAGGAAACTATGGCTACACCTTC. The variable domain in full, with the rest retrieved from reference TRBV30 and TRBJ1-2, is SQTIHQWPATLVQPVGSPLSLECTVEGTSNPNLYWYRQAAGRGLQLLFYSVGIGQISSEVPQNLSASRPQDRQFILSSKKLLLSDSGFYLCAWSTEPGTGNYGYTFGSGTRLTVV.

The J gene is TRBJ1-1, the V gene TRBV19, with TRBD1 identical over 9 bases. J lost 1 base, V lost 5 bases, and 5 bases had no gene match. The CDR3 loop spans 15 amino acids. Germline assignment: CDR1 LNHDA and CDR2 SQIVND (reference sequence). The CDR3 is CASSFGQGRNTEAFF. CDR3 in DNA: TGTGCCAGTAGTTTTGGACAGGGGAGGAACACTGAAGCTTTCTTT.